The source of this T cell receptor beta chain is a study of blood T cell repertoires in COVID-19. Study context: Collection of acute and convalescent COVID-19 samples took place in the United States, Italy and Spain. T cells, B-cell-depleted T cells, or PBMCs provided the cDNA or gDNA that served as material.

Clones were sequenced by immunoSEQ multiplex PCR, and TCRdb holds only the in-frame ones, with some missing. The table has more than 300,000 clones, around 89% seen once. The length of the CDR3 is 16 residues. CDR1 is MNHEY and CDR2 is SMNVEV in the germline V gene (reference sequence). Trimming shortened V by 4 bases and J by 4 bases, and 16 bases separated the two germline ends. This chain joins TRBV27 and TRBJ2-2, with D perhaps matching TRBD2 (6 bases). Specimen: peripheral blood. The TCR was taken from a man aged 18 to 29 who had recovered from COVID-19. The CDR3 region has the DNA TGTGCCAGCAGTTCTCCGGCAGCGGGCCTCACCGGGGAGCTGTTTTTT. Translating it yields CASSSPAAGLTGELFF.